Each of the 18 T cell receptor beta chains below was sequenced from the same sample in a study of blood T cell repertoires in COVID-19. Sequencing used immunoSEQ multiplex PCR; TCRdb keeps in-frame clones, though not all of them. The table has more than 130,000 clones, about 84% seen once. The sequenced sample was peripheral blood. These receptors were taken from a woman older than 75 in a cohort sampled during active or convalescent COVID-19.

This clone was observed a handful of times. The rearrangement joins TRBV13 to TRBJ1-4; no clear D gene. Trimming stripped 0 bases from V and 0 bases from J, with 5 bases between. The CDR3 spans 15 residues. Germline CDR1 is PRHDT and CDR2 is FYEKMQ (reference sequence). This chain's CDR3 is CASSLGRSTNEKLFF. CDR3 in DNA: TGTGCCAGCAGCTTAGGGCGCTCAACTAATGAAAAACTGTTTTTT.

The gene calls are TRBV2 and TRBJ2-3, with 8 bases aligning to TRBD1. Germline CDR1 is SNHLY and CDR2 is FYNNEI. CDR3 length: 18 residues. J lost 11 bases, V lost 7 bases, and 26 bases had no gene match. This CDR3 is CASTNSRWGTGQLGGQYF. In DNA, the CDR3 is TGTGCCAGCACCAATTCTCGATGGGGGACAGGCCAATTAGGTGGGCAGTATTTT.

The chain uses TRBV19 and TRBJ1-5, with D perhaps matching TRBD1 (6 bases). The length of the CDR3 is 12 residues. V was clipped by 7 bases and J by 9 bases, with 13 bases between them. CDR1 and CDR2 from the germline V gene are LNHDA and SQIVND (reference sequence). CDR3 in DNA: TGTGCCAGTACCAGGGGCCAGAGGCCCCAGCATTTT. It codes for CASTRGQRPQHF.

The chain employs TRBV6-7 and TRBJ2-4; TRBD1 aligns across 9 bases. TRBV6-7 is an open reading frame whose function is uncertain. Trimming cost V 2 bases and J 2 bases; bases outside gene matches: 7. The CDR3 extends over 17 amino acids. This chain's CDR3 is CASSYPGQGRPKNIQYF. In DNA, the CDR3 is TGTGCCAGCAGTTACCCAGGACAGGGGAGGCCCAAAAACATTCAGTACTTC.

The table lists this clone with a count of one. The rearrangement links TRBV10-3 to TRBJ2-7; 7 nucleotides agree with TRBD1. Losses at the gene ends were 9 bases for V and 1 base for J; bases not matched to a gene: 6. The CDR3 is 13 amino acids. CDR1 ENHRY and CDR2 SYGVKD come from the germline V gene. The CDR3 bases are TGTGCCATTTCGAAGGGACAGTCCTACGAGCAGTACGTC. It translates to CAISKGQSYEQYV.

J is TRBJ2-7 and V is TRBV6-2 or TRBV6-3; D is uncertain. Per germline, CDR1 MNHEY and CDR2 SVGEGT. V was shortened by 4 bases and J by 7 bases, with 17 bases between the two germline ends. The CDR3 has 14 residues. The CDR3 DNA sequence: TGTGCCAGCAGTTCTCCTGCGTCCCCCTGGGAGCAGTACGTC. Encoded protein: CASSSPASPWEQYV.

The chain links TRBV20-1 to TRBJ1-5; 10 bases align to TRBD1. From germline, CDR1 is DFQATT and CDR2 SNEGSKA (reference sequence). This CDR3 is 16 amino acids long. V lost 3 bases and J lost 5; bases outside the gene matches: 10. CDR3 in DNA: TGCAGTGCTAGTCGAGGAATAGGGACAGGGGATCAGCCCCAGCATTTT. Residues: CSASRGIGTGDQPQHF.

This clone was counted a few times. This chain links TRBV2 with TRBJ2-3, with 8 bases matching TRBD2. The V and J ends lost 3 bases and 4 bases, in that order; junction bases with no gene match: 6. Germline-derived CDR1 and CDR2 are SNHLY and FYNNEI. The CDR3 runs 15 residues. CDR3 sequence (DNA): TGTGCCAGCAGTGATGGCGGGAGGAGGGCAGATACGCAGTATTTT. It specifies CASSDGGRRADTQYF. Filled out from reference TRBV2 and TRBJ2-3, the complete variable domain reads EPEVTQTPSHQVTQMGQEVILRCVPISNHLYFYWYRQILGQKVEFLVSFYNNEISEKSEIFDDQFSVERPDGSNFTLKIRSTKLEDSAMYFCASSDGGRRADTQYFGPGTRLTVL.

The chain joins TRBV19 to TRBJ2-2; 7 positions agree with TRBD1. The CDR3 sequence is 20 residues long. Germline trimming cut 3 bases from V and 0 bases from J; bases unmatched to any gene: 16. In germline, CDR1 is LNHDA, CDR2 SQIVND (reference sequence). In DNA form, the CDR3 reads TGTGCCAGTAGTATTAAGCCCTACCGGACAGGAGACACGAACACCGGGGAGCTGTTTTTT. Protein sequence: CASSIKPYRTGDTNTGELFF.

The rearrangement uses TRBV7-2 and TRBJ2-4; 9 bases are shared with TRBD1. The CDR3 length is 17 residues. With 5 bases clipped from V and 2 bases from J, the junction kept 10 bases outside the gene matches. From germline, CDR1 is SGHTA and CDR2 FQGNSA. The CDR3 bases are TGTGCCAGCAGCCCAGGGAGGGACAGGGTGACCAAAAACATTCAGTACTTC. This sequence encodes CASSPGRDRVTKNIQYF.

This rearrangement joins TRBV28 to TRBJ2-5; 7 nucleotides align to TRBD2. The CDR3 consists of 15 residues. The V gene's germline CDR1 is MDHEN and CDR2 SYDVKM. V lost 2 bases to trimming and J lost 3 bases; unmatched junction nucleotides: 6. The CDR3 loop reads CASSLGGGTKETQYF. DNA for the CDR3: TGTGCCAGCAGTTTAGGGGGGGGGACGAAAGAGACCCAGTACTTC.

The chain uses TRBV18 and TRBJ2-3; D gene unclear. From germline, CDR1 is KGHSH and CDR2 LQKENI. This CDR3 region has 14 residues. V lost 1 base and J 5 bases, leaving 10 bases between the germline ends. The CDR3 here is CASSPQSTGDTQYF. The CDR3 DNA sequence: TGTGCCAGCTCACCACAGAGTACCGGAGATACGCAGTATTTT.

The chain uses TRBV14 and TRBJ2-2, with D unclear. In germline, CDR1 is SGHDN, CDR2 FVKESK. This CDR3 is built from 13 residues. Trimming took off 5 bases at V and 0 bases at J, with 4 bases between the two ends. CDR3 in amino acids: CASSSANTGELFF. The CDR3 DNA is TGTGCCAGCAGCTCCGCGAACACCGGGGAGCTGTTTTTT.

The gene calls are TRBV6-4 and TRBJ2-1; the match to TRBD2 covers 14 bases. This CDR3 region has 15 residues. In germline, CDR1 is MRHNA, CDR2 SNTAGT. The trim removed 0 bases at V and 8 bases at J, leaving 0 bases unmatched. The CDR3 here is CASSDSTSGGDEQFF. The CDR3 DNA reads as TGTGCCAGCAGTGACTCGACTAGCGGGGGGGATGAGCAGTTCTTC.

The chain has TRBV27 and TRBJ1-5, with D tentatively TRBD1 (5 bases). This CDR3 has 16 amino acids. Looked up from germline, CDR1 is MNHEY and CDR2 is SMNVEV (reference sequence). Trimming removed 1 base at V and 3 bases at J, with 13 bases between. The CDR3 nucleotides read TGTGCCAGCAGTTTATTGTCAGGGCCCTCCAATCAGCCCCAGCATTTT. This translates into CASSLLSGPSNQPQHF.

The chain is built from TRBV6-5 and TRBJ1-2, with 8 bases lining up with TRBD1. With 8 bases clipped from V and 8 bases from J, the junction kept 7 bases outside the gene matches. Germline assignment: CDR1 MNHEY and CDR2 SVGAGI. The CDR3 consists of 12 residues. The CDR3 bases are TGTGCCAGCGCACAGGGGGTCGGAGGCTACACCTTC. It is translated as CASAQGVGGYTF.

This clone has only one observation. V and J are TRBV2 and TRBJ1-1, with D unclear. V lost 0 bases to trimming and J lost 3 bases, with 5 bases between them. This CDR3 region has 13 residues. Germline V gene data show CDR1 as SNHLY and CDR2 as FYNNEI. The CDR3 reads CASSEAPDTEAFF. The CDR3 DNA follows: TGTGCCAGCAGTGAAGCTCCGGACACTGAAGCTTTCTTT. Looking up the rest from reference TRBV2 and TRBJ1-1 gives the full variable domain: EPEVTQTPSHQVTQMGQEVILRCVPISNHLYFYWYRQILGQKVEFLVSFYNNEISEKSEIFDDQFSVERPDGSNFTLKIRSTKLEDSAMYFCASSEAPDTEAFFGQGTRLTVV.

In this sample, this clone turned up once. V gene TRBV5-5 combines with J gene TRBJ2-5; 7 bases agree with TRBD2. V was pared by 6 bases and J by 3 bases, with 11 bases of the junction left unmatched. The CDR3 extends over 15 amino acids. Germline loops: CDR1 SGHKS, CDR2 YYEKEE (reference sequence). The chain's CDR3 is CASNHRPGGEETQYF. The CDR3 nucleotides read TGTGCCAGCAACCACCGGCCGGGGGGTGAAGAGACCCAGTACTTC.